Each of the 18 T cell receptor beta chains below was sequenced from the same sample in a study of blood T cell repertoires in COVID-19. The repertoire was sequenced with immunoSEQ multiplex PCR; TCRdb's copy has only in-frame clones and lacks some. The table records 220,000 or so clones, roughly nine tenths of them present only once. The sequenced sample was peripheral blood. The receptors originated from a man aged 55 to 70 with COVID-19, enrolled during active disease.

V is TRBV5-1 and J is TRBJ2-3; TRBD2 agrees at 10 bases. CDR3 length: 19 residues. Germline lookup yields CDR1 SGHRS and CDR2 YFSETQ. Losses at the gene ends were 1 base for V and 0 bases for J; bases not matched to a gene: 11. The CDR3 here is CASSLFMSGTSESTDTQYF. In DNA, the CDR3 is TGCGCCAGCAGCTTGTTCATGTCAGGGACTAGCGAAAGCACAGATACGCAGTATTTT.

The chain combines TRBV5-1 with TRBJ1-2; a possible D gene is TRBD1 (5 bases). The CDR3 is 13 amino acids. V was pared by 4 bases and J by 4 bases, with 11 bases between. The germline V gene encodes CDR1 SGHRS and CDR2 YFSETQ. CDR3 DNA sequence: TGCGCCAGCAGCCCGGGGGGAAGCTATGGCTACACCTTC. Protein product: CASSPGGSYGYTF.

The sample holds a few counts of this clone. The V gene is TRBV7-9, the J gene TRBJ1-5; D may be TRBD1 (6 bases). Trimming removed 5 bases from V and 5 bases from J, with 13 bases in between. CDR3 size: 14 residues. The germline gives CDR1 SEHNR, CDR2 FQNEAQ (reference sequence). The CDR3 sequence is CASSVRGADQPQHF. In nucleotides, the CDR3 is TGTGCCAGCAGCGTACGGGGGGCAGATCAGCCCCAGCATTTT. The full variable domain, rest sourced from reference TRBV7-9 and TRBJ1-5, is DTGVSQNPRHKITKRGQNVTFRCDPISEHNRLYWYRQTLGQGPEFLTYFQNEAQLEKSRLLSDRFSAERPKGSFSTLEIQRTEQGDSAMYLCASSVRGADQPQHFGDGTRLSIL.

The rearrangement joins TRBV7-2 to TRBJ2-1; D gene ambiguous. In germline, CDR1 is SGHTA, CDR2 FQGNSA. The V end lost 0 bases, the J end lost 3 bases, and 3 bases lay between the germline ends. This CDR3 comprises 13 residues. The CDR3 region is CASSLASYNEQFF. CDR3 sequence (DNA): TGTGCCAGCAGCTTAGCGAGCTACAATGAGCAGTTCTTC.

This rearrangement joins TRBV3-1 (or the pseudogene TRBV3-2) to TRBJ2-2, with D perhaps TRBD2 (6 bases). In germline, CDR1 is LGHDT, CDR2 YNNKEL (reference sequence). V lost 6 bases to trimming and J lost 3 bases, with 11 bases between them. The CDR3 runs 14 residues. The CDR3 DNA follows: TGTGCCAGCAGTTCAGGAGGGGACACCGGGGAGCTGTTTTTT. Encoded protein: CASSSGGDTGELFF.

The gene calls are TRBV3-1 (or the pseudogene TRBV3-2) and TRBJ1-6; D gene uncertain. The V gene lost 1 base and the J gene lost 2 bases, with 9 bases spanning the gap. CDR3 length: 16 amino acids. CDR1 and CDR2 from the germline V gene are LGHDT and YNNKEL (reference sequence). In nucleotides, the CDR3 is TGTGCCAGCAGCCAAGTTCTCAGGCCCTATAATTCACCCCTCCACTTT. Encoded protein: CASSQVLRPYNSPLHF.

In the case of this clone: One junction end does not reproduce the germline sequence, and a read error may be involved. The chain links TRBV4-3 to TRBJ2-1; a weak D match, TRBD2 (6 bases). Germline CDR1 reads LGHNA; CDR2 reads YSLEER. There are 15 residues in the CDR3. As DNA, the CDR3 is TGCGCCAGCAGCCAAGATCCGCCCGTCCTAGGAGGGAGGATCTTC. The encoded protein is CASSQDPPVLGGRIF.

The chain uses TRBV7-9 and TRBJ1-5; D might be TRBD1 (5 bases). This CDR3 is built from 19 residues. Trimming removed 2 bases at V and 2 bases at J, with 22 bases between. Germline CDR1 and CDR2: SEHNR and FQNEAQ (reference sequence). CDR3 nucleotides: TGTGCCAGCAGCTTACCTTGGGGCGAGTGGCCTCGACGCAATCAGCCCCAGCATTTT. Encoded protein: CASSLPWGEWPRRNQPQHF. Full variable domain (outside the CDR3, taken from reference TRBV7-9 and TRBJ1-5): DTGVSQNPRHKITKRGQNVTFRCDPISEHNRLYWYRQTLGQGPEFLTYFQNEAQLEKSRLLSDRFSAERPKGSFSTLEIQRTEQGDSAMYLCASSLPWGEWPRRNQPQHFGDGTRLSIL.

The chain has TRBV12-3 or TRBV12-4 and TRBJ1-2; possibly TRBD1 for D (5 bases). V was cut by 5 bases and J by 8 bases, with 15 bases left in between. CDR3 length: 13 amino acids. CDR3 DNA: TGTGCCAGCAGTCTGGGGGGGAATCAAGGCTACACCTTC. Translation: CASSLGGNQGYTF.

The genes are TRBV6-5 and TRBJ1-2, with D perhaps matching TRBD1 (6 bases). The V and J ends lost 2 bases and 7 bases respectively, with 14 bases between them. Looked up from germline, CDR1 is MNHEY and CDR2 is SVGAGI. The CDR3 sequence is 14 residues long. The CDR3: CASSYTGQGPGYTF. DNA of the CDR3: TGTGCCAGCAGTTACACGGGCCAGGGGCCTGGCTACACCTTC.

The chain couples TRBV5-1 to TRBJ1-2; D is perhaps TRBD1 (6 bases). The V gene's germline CDR1 is SGHRS and CDR2 YFSETQ. Trimming stripped 3 bases from V and 13 bases from J, with 16 bases between. The CDR3 length is 12 residues. DNA for the CDR3: TGCGCCAGCAGCTCGGACAGAGTTCAGCGCACCTTC. Protein product: CASSSDRVQRTF.

The gene calls are TRBV19 and TRBJ2-7; TRBD2 matches 7 bases. The CDR3 covers 17 residues. Germline values: CDR1 LNHDA, CDR2 SQIVND (reference sequence). With V trimmed by 6 bases and J by 3 bases, 17 bases remained unmatched. CDR3 sequence reads: CASSEVGGAMSYYEQYF. In nucleotides, the CDR3 is TGTGCCAGTAGCGAAGTGGGAGGGGCTATGAGTTACTACGAGCAGTACTTC.

The chain couples TRBV6-2 or TRBV6-3 to TRBJ2-5, with D possibly matching TRBD2 (6 bases). This CDR3 is built from 13 residues. CDR1 and CDR2 from the germline V gene are MNHEY and SVGEGT. V dropped 6 bases and J dropped 5 bases, with 13 bases sitting between them. CDR3 sequence: CASSGAGWETQYF. The CDR3 nucleotides are TGTGCCAGCAGCGGAGCGGGTTGGGAGACCCAGTACTTC.

The chain couples TRBV28 to TRBJ1-3; the D gene is possibly TRBD1 (5 bases). There are 15 residues in the CDR3. Germline assignment: CDR1 MDHEN and CDR2 SYDVKM. Trimming took off 2 bases at V and 3 bases at J, with 11 bases between the two ends. As DNA, the CDR3 is TGTGCCAGCAGTTTACCCCAGGGAGGTGGAAACACCATATATTTT. As protein: CASSLPQGGGNTIYF.

The V gene is TRBV7-8, the J gene TRBJ2-6; D perhaps matches TRBD1 (6 bases). The germline CDR1 and CDR2 sequences are SGHVS and FQNEAQ. The length of the CDR3 is 19 residues. Trimming removed 1 base from V and 0 bases from J, with 16 bases in between. This chain's CDR3 is CASSLGPLTGRSGANVLTF. CDR3 DNA: TGTGCCAGCAGCTTAGGGCCCCTAACAGGGCGCTCTGGGGCCAACGTCCTGACTTTC.

J is TRBJ2-2 and V is TRBV2; TRBD1 is a possible D gene (6 bases). The CDR3 has 13 amino acids. Looked up from germline, CDR1 is SNHLY and CDR2 is FYNNEI. With 5 bases removed from V and 6 bases from J, the gap between germline ends came to 10 bases. The CDR3 spells CASSLDSPGELFF. The CDR3 DNA reads TGTGCCAGCAGTCTGGACAGCCCCGGGGAGCTGTTTTTT.

This rearrangement joins TRBV27 to TRBJ2-1; 11 bases are a match to TRBD2. Germline CDR1 reads MNHEY; CDR2 reads SMNVEV (reference sequence). There are 19 residues in the CDR3. J lost 4 bases, V lost 3 bases, and 14 bases had no gene match. CDR3 sequence (DNA): TGTGCCAGCAGTTTCAGGGGGCACCCGGGACTAGCGGATTACAATGAGCAGTTCTTC. As protein: CASSFRGHPGLADYNEQFF.

The rearrangement links TRBV18 to TRBJ1-5; 7 nucleotides match TRBD1. Per germline, CDR1 KGHSH and CDR2 LQKENI. The junction had 8 bases not matched to a gene; V was cut back by 4 bases and J by 5 bases. CDR3 length equals 15 residues. CDR3 sequence: CASSQETGLDQPQHF. DNA for the CDR3: TGTGCCAGCTCACAGGAGACAGGGTTGGATCAGCCCCAGCATTTT. Filled out from reference TRBV18 and TRBJ1-5, the complete variable domain reads NAGVMQNPRHLVRRRGQEARLRCSPMKGHSHVYWYRQLPEEGLKFMVYLQKENIIDESGMPKERFSAEFPKEGPSILRIQQVVRGDSAAYFCASSQETGLDQPQHFGDGTRLSIL.